The entry below describes one TCR beta chain. The clone's antigen remains unknown. No base quality values were provided; no much bigger clone lies one nucleotide off. Other nucleotide sequences in the sample specify the same CDR3. V lost 2 bases and J lost 4 bases, and the count of bases not matched to a germline gene is 3. From its cysteine to its phenylalanine, the CDR3 spans 13 amino acids. The sequence is cut down to CDR3 DNA, 39 bases in frame from base 1. The germline V gene yields SGDLS for CDR1 and YYNGEE for CDR2. The data belong to a study of shared clonotypes between healthy human individuals (TCRdb year 2020). Regarding the complete study: The cohort included a few men and two women between 18 and 49 years of age. Different laboratories and diverse techniques were used to prepare libraries and sequence TCR repertoires, to increase sequencing depth and limit assay-specific biases. Between about 0.8 and 8.9 billion PBMCs per donor were obtained by leukapheresis. The study deeply sequenced blood TCR repertoires of 5 or 6 healthy adults to estimate repertoire size and the extent of clonotype sharing between individuals. For each donor, CD4 naive and CD4 memory were each run on three plates, CD8 naive on two plates, and CD8 memory on one plate.

Points the paper makes about the study in general: Higher generation probabilities were observed for clonotypes shared by all four sorted-subset donors than for non-shared clonotypes. The small number of donors limited the genetic and exposure-history diversity represented. Larger estimated clonotype richness was generally found for naive subsets than for memory subsets. Incomplete sequencing was indicated by rarefaction of sorted-subset datasets, despite the large sequencing depth. Based on pairwise subsampling, the degree of clonotype sharing among donors was expected to be affected by sequencing depth. Only blood was sampled, and tissue TCR repertoires likely differ from those in blood. When a handful of donors were compared, the shared fraction of clonotypes was about 5.5% for naive CD4, 3.5% for naive CD8, 2% to 2.5% for memory CD4, and less than 0.45% for memory CD8.

The donors were healthy, HIV-negative adults who had no recently reported acute infections or vaccinations. Only Caucasian adults living in Nashville, Tennessee, USA were represented among the donors. CD8 memory samples combined magnetically selected CD45RO+ cells with CCR7-negative CD45RA+ effector memory (TemRA) cells. Blood was obtained by leukapheresis, after which PBMCs were separated by Ficoll-Histopaque density gradient centrifugation and cryopreserved in liquid nitrogen vapor phase. Analytical flow cytometry was used to check the purity and quantity of each magnetically sorted T cell population. Genomic DNA was isolated from each sorted fraction and quantified by UV absorbance on a Nanodrop 2000c. TCR CDR3 regions were amplified from genomic DNA by multiplex PCR using the deep immunoSEQ assay. For each cell subset, the extracted genomic DNA was distributed evenly across all wells of several immunoSEQ 96-well plates, and each plate served as one replicate. For sorted subsets, roughly 190 ng of genomic DNA, equivalent to some 33,000 T cell genomes, went into each replicate PCR. The purified libraries were quantified using a Qubit 3.0 fluorometer, sized with a Bioanalyzer 2100, and then quantified again using the KAPA Library Quantification kit. Every immunoSEQ 96-well plate was sequenced on a separate single-read 150-cycle Illumina NextSeq 550 flow cell. As for how the authors treated the data: The immunoSEQ output contained only junctional sequences without quality scores, so filtering could not match that applied to full-length reads. Sequences were annotated with PyIR, a Python wrapper for IgBLAST v1.9, using IMGT germline references to assign V/J genes and CDR3. Reads with weak V/J assignments (E-value above 1e-6), missing CDR3, stop codons, out-of-frame junctions, or ambiguous translated residues were removed. V3J clonotypes were defined as sequences sharing the same inferred V gene, J gene, and CDR3 amino acid sequence. Percentage overlap between repertoires was computed as shared unique clonotypes divided by the size of the smaller repertoire. Repertoire richness was assessed with RTK rarefaction, the Chao1 estimator, and Recon v2.1 estimates of unobserved clonotypes. OLGA was used to compute generation probabilities for all TCRbeta clonotypes that the gDNA method yielded from a handful of donors. As stored in TCRdb, this immuneACCESS dataset retains in-frame rearrangements with V and J assigned. A fraction of the clones does not appear; measured against another copy, unresolved V genes explain less than half of the discrepancy, and the remainder lacks a known reason. That table supplies the V and J calls and clone size; D and trimming were determined from the DNA. The sample contains a few hundred thousand clones, about nine tenths of them found a single time. The ten largest clones represent roughly 15% of the sample.

The receptor chain draws on TRBV9 and TRBJ2-7; 7 middle bases align to TRBD1. The sample was memory CD8+ T cells sorted from blood. What this sample's cell subset or site label stands for: CD45RO+ cells pooled with CCR7-negative TemRA cells. The receptor's source is a young man in good health. The sequenced DNA: TGTGCCAGCAGCGTGGGGACAGCGTACGAGCAGTACTTC. It codes for CASSVGTAYEQYF.